Given below is one TCR beta chain in context. The sample comes from a study of CD8 T cells in Susac syndrome. CD8+ and CD4+ T cells circulating in blood were sequenced for TCR beta. The multiple sclerosis control group consisted of treatment-naive patients whose relapsing-remitting disease, which was either stable or active, fulfilled revised McDonald criteria. Negative isolation yielded the CD8+ and CD4+ T cells, while FACS enriched the TEMRA cells. Germline V gene sequence: CDR1 SQVTM, CDR2 ANQGSEA. This CDR3 comprises 13 residues. V lost 6 bases, J lost 2 bases, and 13 bases lay in between. Random hexamers primed reverse transcription of about 0.45 to 1 ug RNA. Coverage of TCR beta CDR3 amplification by immunoSEQ multiplex PCR extended to 54 Vbeta and 13 Jbeta. In TCRdb, the immunoSEQ multiplex PCR reads were re-called with MiXCR into one record per CDR3 protein. The sample shows about 180,000 distinct CDR3 sequences, around 95% of them seen only once.

This sequence joins TRBV29-1 and TRBJ1-2; no firm D call. The clonotype comes from a human donor with multiple sclerosis. The sequenced sample consisted of CD4+ T cells from PBMCs. The CDR3 protein is CSVAQGPNYGYTF. In DNA form, the CDR3 reads TGCAGCGTGGCCCAAGGTCCCAACTATGGCTACACCTTC. Full variable domain (remainder filled in from reference TRBV29-1 and TRBJ1-2): SAVISQKPSRDICQRGTSLTIQCQVDSQVTMMFWYRQQPGQSLTLIATANQGSEATYESGFVIDKFPISRPNLTFSTLTVSNMSPEDSSIYLCSVAQGPNYGYTFGSGTRLTVV.